These T cell receptor beta chains were read from a single sample in a study of CD8 T cells in ankylosing spondylitis. MiXCR was run by TCRdb on the 5' RACE reads, yielding one entry per CDR3 protein. Among hundreds of thousands of distinct CDR3 sequences listed, under 8.5% were seen once. Material: blood, either unsorted or a sorted T cell fraction (not recorded which). The source of these receptors is a female donor with ankylosing spondylitis or in good health (not recorded which). CDR3s include the opening cysteine and the closing phenylalanine or tryptophan. A D gene is named only where the DNA matches it firmly. Size is omitted from some rows. Given values are once, few, many or a class for expanded clones.

CDR3nt	CDR3aa	d_gene	v_gene	j_gene	abundance
TGCGCCAGCACCGACGCGGTGAACACTGAAGCTTTCTTT	CASTDAVNTEAFF	NA	TRBV5-1	TRBJ1-1	many
TGTGCCAGCAGTTTTTCAGGGAGGGAGGCAGATACGCAGTATTTT	CASSFSGREADTQYF	TRBD2	TRBV12-3/TRBV12-4	TRBJ2-3	many
TGTGCCAGCAACCAGGGTGGAAACACCATATATTTT	CASNQGGNTIYF	NA	TRBV12-3/TRBV12-4	TRBJ1-3	many
TGTGCCAGCAGTGAATACCAGTATCTCCCCCATGAGCAGTTCTTC	CASSEYQYLPHEQFF	NA	TRBV2	TRBJ2-1	many
TGCAGTGCTAGTGGGGCCGCAGGTCAGCCCCAGCATTTT	CSASGAAGQPQHF	NA	TRBV20-1	TRBJ1-5	few
TGCGCCAGCAGCCAAGTCCTATTTGAGACTGAAGCTTTCTTT	CASSQVLFETEAFF	NA	TRBV4-3	TRBJ1-1	many
TGTGCCAGCAGTATATCAGGATACACTAGCACAGATACGCAGTATTTT	CASSISGYTSTDTQYF	NA	TRBV6-5	TRBJ2-3	many
TGTGCCAGCAGCCATTCAAGCGGGCCTACCTACGAGCAGTACTTC	CASSHSSGPTYEQYF	NA	TRBV27	TRBJ2-7	many
TGTGCCAGCAGCTTCGGGACAGGGATAGTTACGCAGTATTTT	CASSFGTGIVTQYF	TRBD1	TRBV7-9	TRBJ2-3	NA
TGTGTCAGCAGTTTATCCACCATCAACACCGGGGAGCTGTCTTTT	CVSSLSTINTGELSF	NA	TRBV28	TRBJ2-2	NA
TGTGCCAGCAGCGTCTCTAGCGGGGACCAAGAGACCCAGTACTTC	CASSVSSGDQETQYF	TRBD2	TRBV9	TRBJ2-5	many
TGCGCCAGCAGTTTAACAGGGACGGAAAGGGATCAGCCCCAGCATTTT	CASSLTGTERDQPQHF	NA	TRBV10-2	TRBJ1-5	many
TGCAGTGCTACCACAGGGGGCTCCCCAGAGACCCAGTACTTC	CSATTGGSPETQYF	TRBD1	TRBV20-1	TRBJ2-5	many
TGCGCCAGCAGCCAAGGACGGCAAGCTTCCTACGAGCAGTACTTC	CASSQGRQASYEQYF	NA	TRBV4-3	TRBJ2-7	many
TGTGCCTGGACCACGCCCCAGACAGCAACCTATAATTCACCCCTCCACTTT	CAWTTPQTATYNSPLHF	NA	TRBV30	TRBJ1-6	NA
TGTGCCACCAGTGATGGGACTAGCCCAAGCACAGATACGCAGTATTTT	CATSDGTSPSTDTQYF	TRBD2	TRBV24-1	TRBJ2-3	many
TGCAGTGCGGTGAGGACGGGATTGAGCTCCTACGAGCAGTACTTC	CSAVRTGLSSYEQYF	NA	TRBV20-1	TRBJ2-7	many
TGCGCCAGCAGTTTACCAGCGGGAGCCCCCCAAGAGACCCAGTACTTC	CASSLPAGAPQETQYF	TRBD2	TRBV5-1	TRBJ2-5	many
TGTGCCAGCAGTTTCAGCACAGGGGACTACGAGCAGTACTTC	CASSFSTGDYEQYF	TRBD1	TRBV27	TRBJ2-7	many
TGTGCCAGCAGCTTAAGGGGGAGGGACACCGGGGAGCTGTTTTTT	CASSLRGRDTGELFF	NA	TRBV11-2	TRBJ2-2	many
TGTGCCAGCAGCGCCCGACTAGCGGGCCTGAATGAGCAGTTCTTC	CASSARLAGLNEQFF	TRBD2	TRBV9	TRBJ2-1	many
TGTGCCAGCGCCTTGGGAAGGGAGTACGAGCAGTACTTC	CASALGREYEQYF	NA	TRBV7-3	TRBJ2-7	many